The following is a T cell receptor (beta chain) sequence with its context. Its antigen is not identified. The sample originates from a study of T cell responses to AZD1222 COVID-19 vaccine. Findings and limits, study-wide: Repertoires were obtained only post-peak T cell response. Researchers report vaccine-associated CD4 TCRs spanning spike, with dominance at 160-218 and 743-854.

Germline CDR1 MRHNA, CDR2 SNTAGT. V was clipped by 2 bases and J by 10 bases, with 12 bases between them. The CDR3 extends over 13 amino acids. Clones were sequenced by immunoSEQ multiplex PCR, and TCRdb holds only the in-frame ones, with some missing. The sample contains about 93,000 clones, about 87% of which appear only once. The genes are TRBV6-4 and TRBJ2-1, with D perhaps matching TRBD2 (5 bases). This sequence originates from an adult in good health. The sample in question was peripheral blood, obtained on day 0 of AZD1222 vaccination. CDR3 sequence (DNA): TGTGCCAGCAGTGACCATGAGAGAGGGGAGCAGTTCTTC. This codes for CASSDHERGEQFF.